These 7 T cell receptor beta chains originate from one sample sequenced in a study of blood T cell repertoires in COVID-19. Profiling relied on immunoSEQ multiplex PCR, and the TCRdb table lists in-frame clones only, not all of them. Of about 160,000 clones listed, around 84% are singletons. Sequences were obtained from peripheral blood. The receptor set was obtained from a human donor with acute or convalescent COVID-19. The donor label of this sample is uncertain.

This chain links TRBV10-1 with TRBJ1-1; tentatively, D is TRBD1 (6 bases). This CDR3 spans 13 amino acids. Germline lookup yields CDR1 WNHNN and CDR2 SYGVQD (reference sequence). The V end was cut by 10 bases, the J end by 1 base, with 13 bases between. The chain's CDR3 is CATRDNRNTEAFF. CDR3 DNA sequence: TGCGCCACCCGGGACAACAGGAACACTGAAGCTTTCTTT.

Here the CDR3 reads CASSLAAPPGNTIYF. The CDR3 bases are TGTGCCAGCAGCTTGGCCGCGCCGCCTGGAAACACCATATATTTT. The chain recombines TRBV5-8 with TRBJ1-3, with D hard to call. CDR1 SGHTS and CDR2 YDEGEE come from the germline V gene. CDR3 length: 15 amino acids. Trimming cost V 0 bases and J 2 bases, with 9 bases left between them.

V and J are TRBV7-9 and TRBJ2-5; TRBD1 matches at 8 bases. The CDR3 runs to 13 residues. With V trimmed by 3 bases and J by 9 bases, 6 bases remained unmatched. Germline V gene sequence: CDR1 SEHNR, CDR2 FQNEAQ (reference sequence). The CDR3 loop reads CASSFDVQGAQYF. The DNA for the CDR3 is TGTGCCAGCAGCTTTGATGTACAGGGGGCCCAGTACTTC.

The J gene is TRBJ1-2, the V gene TRBV24-1; D is unclear. Germline V gene lookup returns CDR1 KGHDR and CDR2 SFDVKD. The CDR3 contains 13 residues. V gave up 4 bases and J gave up 3 bases, with 8 bases separating them. The CDR3 here is CATSEIGYYGYTF. CDR3 DNA sequence: TGTGCCACCAGTGAAATTGGCTACTATGGCTACACCTTC.

The chain employs TRBV6-5 and TRBJ1-6; tentatively, D is TRBD1 (6 bases). The germline CDR1 and CDR2 sequences are MNHEY and SVGAGI. The CDR3 runs to 15 residues. V gave up 5 bases and J gave up 5 bases, with 13 bases separating them. In nucleotides, the CDR3 is TGTGCCAGCAGTCCTCCGGGACACAATAATTCACCCCTCCACTTT. Amino acid sequence: CASSPPGHNNSPLHF.

The genes are TRBV9 and TRBJ2-3, with 7 bases that match TRBD1. The V gene's germline CDR1 is SGDLS and CDR2 YYNGEE. This CDR3 comprises 14 residues. Unmatched junction bases numbered 4, after V lost 5 bases and J lost 1 base. CDR3 sequence: CASRQGSGTDTQYF. CDR3 DNA: TGTGCCAGCAGACAGGGGTCGGGCACAGATACGCAGTATTTT.

CDR3 in amino acids: CASSQDPGSSGNTIYF. Written as DNA, the CDR3 is TGTGCCAGCAGCCAAGATCCCGGGAGCTCTGGAAACACCATATATTTT. The rearrangement uses TRBV4-2 and TRBJ1-3; D is unclear. The CDR3 length is 16 residues. Trimming cost V 0 bases and J 0 bases, with 9 bases left between them. Germline assignment: CDR1 LGHNA and CDR2 YNFKEQ.